What follows are 8 T cell receptor beta chains derived from one specimen sequenced in a study of shared clonotypes between healthy human individuals. Data came from immunoSEQ multiplex PCR; TCRdb stores just in-frame clones and leaves some out. The repertoire includes about 680,000 clones, around 78% of them detected once, and around 1.8% sits in the top ten. Sequencing input: memory CD4+ T cells sorted from blood. Subset noted: CD45RA-negative fraction. All receptors come from a woman aged 25 to 39 in good health.

The V and J genes are TRBV5-4 and TRBJ2-1, with D possibly matching TRBD2 (6 bases). CDR1 and CDR2 (germline): SGHNT, YYREEE (reference sequence). V was cut by 0 bases and J by 7 bases, with 14 bases left in between. The CDR3 is 15 residues long. CDR3 nucleotides: TGTGCCAGCAGCTTGGGACTAGGGTTAGAGAATGAGCAGTTCTTC. Residues: CASSLGLGLENEQFF.

This clone was observed a few times. The chain couples TRBV5-1 to TRBJ2-3; D may be TRBD2 (6 bases). The length of the CDR3 is 12 residues. Germline CDR1 and CDR2: SGHRS and YFSETQ. V lost 5 bases and J lost 4, with 8 bases in between. This chain's CDR3 is CASSTSPDTQYF. Written as DNA, the CDR3 is TGCGCCAGCAGTACTAGCCCAGATACGCAGTATTTT. Full variable domain (missing parts from reference TRBV5-1 and TRBJ2-3): KAGVTQTPRYLIKTRGQQVTLSCSPISGHRSVSWYQQTPGQGLQFLFEYFSETQRNKGNFPGRFSGRQFSNSRSEMNVSTLELGDSALYLCASSTSPDTQYFGPGTRLTVL.

Only one count was recorded for this clone. Other DNA variants within this sample encode the same CDR3. The chain combines TRBV27 with TRBJ2-5, with D possibly being TRBD1 or TRBD2 (5 bases each). Germline V CDR1 and CDR2: MNHEY, SMNVEV (reference sequence). The CDR3 covers 13 residues. V lost 2 bases and J lost 5, with 9 bases in between. DNA for the CDR3: TGTGCCAGCAGTTTACGGGGACGGGAGACCCAGTACTTC. Translated: CASSLRGRETQYF.

CDR3 in DNA: TGTGCCAGCAGTGCGGACAGGGAGCTCGAGCAGTACTTC. Translated: CASSADRELEQYF. The chain joins TRBV2 to TRBJ2-7, with 8 bases fitting TRBD1. The J segment lost 6 bases and the V segment lost 4 bases, leaving 5 bases of the junction unmatched. The germline V gene encodes CDR1 SNHLY and CDR2 FYNNEI. The length of the CDR3 is 13 residues.

The V call is TRBV10-2, the J call TRBJ1-5; D may be TRBD1 (5 bases). This CDR3 contains 13 residues. The germline V gene encodes CDR1 WSHSY and CDR2 SAAADI. The DNA for the CDR3 is TGCGCGGAAACGGGGCGCTGCAATCAGCCCCAGCATTTT. The encoded protein is CAETGRCNQPQHF.

This chain joins TRBV6-4 and TRBJ2-5; a possible D gene is TRBD2 (5 bases). Germline V gene lookup returns CDR1 MRHNA and CDR2 SNTAGT. The CDR3 contains 14 residues. Trimming took 9 bases from V and 0 from J, leaving 14 bases between them. The CDR3, as DNA: TGTGCCAGAAGCCGAGCGGCACACCAAGAGACCCAGTACTTC. This translates into CARSRAAHQETQYF.

The chain carries TRBV7-6 and TRBJ1-3; tentatively, D is TRBD1 (6 bases). Germline assignment: CDR1 SGHVS and CDR2 FNYEAQ. V was pared by 5 bases and J by 2 bases, with 19 bases between. CDR3 length equals 17 residues. CDR3 residues: CASSTILVGAPGNTIYF. The CDR3 region has the DNA TGTGCCAGCAGCACAATACTCGTGGGGGCGCCTGGAAACACCATATATTTT.

The chain couples TRBV19 to TRBJ1-2; 7 bases align to TRBD1. CDR3 length: 15 residues. Trimming at V came to 4 bases and at J to 3 bases, leaving 8 bases not matched to a gene. CDR1 and CDR2 (germline): LNHDA, SQIVND (reference sequence). CDR3 sequence (DNA): TGTGCCAGTAGTACCTCGACAGGGTGGGACTATGGCTACACCTTC. Translated, it gives CASSTSTGWDYGYTF. The full variable domain, its missing parts supplied by reference TRBV19 and TRBJ1-2, is DGGITQSPKYLFRKEGQNVTLSCEQNLNHDAMYWYRQDPGQGLRLIYYSQIVNDFQKGDIAEGYSVSREKKESFPLTVTSAQKNPTAFYLCASSTSTGWDYGYTFGSGTRLTVV.